The 14 T cell receptor beta chains given below trace back to one sample, sequenced in a study of pediatric ulcerative colitis. Assay used: immunoSEQ multiplex PCR; TCRdb lists only in-frame clones, some missing. The data hold around 64,000 clones, with about nine tenths observed a single time. Sample: blood. These receptors all come from a boy between 10 and 17 years old with severe ulcerative colitis.

The chain links TRBV10-3 to TRBJ1-2; D remains ambiguous. CDR3 length: 14 residues. Germline V gives CDR1 ENHRY, CDR2 SYGVKD. V was trimmed by 9 bases and J by 0 bases, leaving 14 bases between them. CDR3 DNA sequence: TGTGCCATAACTCCCGCGCATCCTAACTATGGCTACACCTTC. This gives the protein CAITPAHPNYGYTF.

The chain is built from TRBV10-3 and TRBJ2-2; TRBD2 agrees at 7 bases. From germline, CDR1 is ENHRY and CDR2 SYGVKD. With 6 bases clipped from V and 0 bases from J, the junction kept 1 base outside the gene matches. The CDR3 spans 14 residues. CDR3 protein: CAISLAANTGELFF. The CDR3 DNA is TGTGCCATCAGCCTAGCGGCGAACACCGGGGAGCTGTTTTTT.

V usage is TRBV15 and J usage is TRBJ2-6; D is ambiguous. In germline, CDR1 is LNHNV, CDR2 YYDKDF (reference sequence). The CDR3 is made up of 19 amino acids. Trimming left V 4 bases short and J 4 bases short, with 23 bases between. CDR3 residues: CATSNTGSSPLLGANVLTF. For the CDR3, the DNA is TGTGCCACCAGCAACACCGGGTCCTCCCCCCTGCTGGGGGCCAACGTCCTGACTTTC.

The rearrangement joins TRBV4-2 to TRBJ2-7; D not resolved. V was clipped by 0 bases and J by 4 bases, with 1 base between them. This CDR3 spans 11 amino acids. Germline assignment: CDR1 LGHNA and CDR2 YNFKEQ. CDR3 sequence: CASSQEYEQYF. DNA of the CDR3: TGTGCCAGCAGCCAAGAATACGAGCAGTACTTC.

CDR3 DNA: TGTGCCAGCAGCTCACCGGGACAGGCACCCTACGAGCAGTACTTC. It codes for CASSSPGQAPYEQYF. The chain is built from TRBV7-2 and TRBJ2-7; 8 nucleotides agree with TRBD1. The J segment lost 2 bases and the V segment lost 4 bases, leaving 7 bases of the junction unmatched. The CDR3 consists of 15 residues. From germline, CDR1 is SGHTA and CDR2 FQGNSA.

The chain employs TRBV7-9 and TRBJ2-7; possible D gene TRBD1, 5 bases. CDR1 SEHNR and CDR2 FQNEAQ come from the germline V gene (reference sequence). The V end lost 5 bases, the J end lost 5 bases, and 13 bases lay between the germline ends. The CDR3 runs to 13 residues. CDR3: CASSGASRDEQYF. CDR3 nucleotide sequence: TGTGCCAGCAGCGGGGCGAGCCGCGACGAGCAGTACTTC.

This clone was counted between two and nine times. V is TRBV18 and J is TRBJ1-3, with D possibly TRBD1 on 6 matching bases. Deletions cut 5 bases from V and 2 bases from J, with 10 bases between. Germline-derived CDR1 and CDR2 are KGHSH and LQKENI. The CDR3 length is 14 residues. In nucleotides, the CDR3 is TGTGCCAGCTCATCCAGGGGAACTGGAAACACCATATATTTT. It encodes CASSSRGTGNTIYF.

The chain links TRBV7-9 to TRBJ2-7; D possibly corresponds to TRBD2 (6 bases). From germline, CDR1 is SEHNR and CDR2 FQNEAQ (reference sequence). V was shortened by 2 bases and J by 7 bases, with 12 bases between the two germline ends. CDR3 length: 13 residues. CDR3 coding DNA: TGTGCCAGCAGCTTACAGGTAGCGGAAGAGCAGTACTTC. Its protein is CASSLQVAEEQYF.

The CDR3: CASSQGGDSSYEQYF. CDR3 DNA sequence: TGTGCCAGCAGCCAAGGGGGGGACAGCTCCTACGAGCAGTACTTC. The chain couples TRBV4-2 to TRBJ2-7, with a possible D match to TRBD1 (7 bases). CDR1 is LGHNA, CDR2 YNFKEQ, per germline. The CDR3 runs to 15 residues. The V and J ends lost 1 base and 0 bases respectively, with 10 bases between them.

The rearrangement uses TRBV2 and TRBJ2-2; 7 bases are shared with TRBD2. This CDR3 contains 15 residues. Germline V gene lookup returns CDR1 SNHLY and CDR2 FYNNEI. Trimming took 6 bases from V and 7 from J; bases not matched to a gene: 11. In nucleotides, the CDR3 is TGTGCCAGCAGGTGGCAGGCGGGGAGGGTCGGGGAGCTGTTTTTT. Translation: CASRWQAGRVGELFF. The variable domain in full, completed from reference TRBV2 and TRBJ2-2, reads EPEVTQTPSHQVTQMGQEVILRCVPISNHLYFYWYRQILGQKVEFLVSFYNNEISEKSEIFDDQFSVERPDGSNFTLKIRSTKLEDSAMYFCASRWQAGRVGELFFGEGSRLTVL.

The count of this clone is one. The J gene is TRBJ2-2, the V gene TRBV19; no definite D call. The germline gives CDR1 LNHDA, CDR2 SQIVND (reference sequence). The CDR3 contains 17 residues. V was pared by 1 base and J by 6 bases, with 18 bases between. CDR3 nucleotide sequence: TGTGCCAGTAGTATAGTTGGCCAGGTTCGGGTCGCCGGGGAGCTGTTTTTT. Translating gives CASSIVGQVRVAGELFF. The full variable domain, rest sourced from reference TRBV19 and TRBJ2-2, is DGGITQSPKYLFRKEGQNVTLSCEQNLNHDAMYWYRQDPGQGLRLIYYSQIVNDFQKGDIAEGYSVSREKKESFPLTVTSAQKNPTAFYLCASSIVGQVRVAGELFFGEGSRLTVL.

V usage is TRBV6-6 and J usage is TRBJ2-3; D is ambiguous. Germline CDR1 MNHNY, CDR2 SVGAGI (reference sequence). This CDR3 has 14 residues. Trimming removed 2 bases from V and 0 bases from J, with 6 bases in between. The CDR3 sequence: CASSYQASTDTQYF. DNA for the CDR3: TGTGCCAGCAGTTACCAGGCTAGCACAGATACGCAGTATTTT.

Only a few counts were recorded for this clone. The rearrangement links TRBV27 to TRBJ2-7; TRBD2 matches at 14 bases. V lost 5 bases, J lost 6 bases, and 3 bases stayed unmatched. CDR3 size: 14 residues. Germline V CDR1 and CDR2: MNHEY, SMNVEV (reference sequence). In DNA, the CDR3 is TGTGCCAGCAGTCCCGGACTAGCGGGAGGCGAGCAGTACTTC. It encodes CASSPGLAGGEQYF.

The chain combines TRBV15 with TRBJ2-3, with 11 bases matching TRBD2. From germline, CDR1 is LNHNV and CDR2 YYDKDF (reference sequence). Trimming took 4 bases from V and 3 from J; bases not matched to a gene: 12. This CDR3 contains 18 residues. In nucleotides, the CDR3 is TGTGCCACCAGCATGACGCCGATAGCGGGAGGGCCGACAGATACGCAGTATTTT. Translating gives CATSMTPIAGGPTDTQYF.